The clone carrying this T cell receptor (beta chain) was detected a few times. Its antigen remains unidentified. As every portion of the isolated RNA was reverse transcribed, the sequencing read expressed TCRB transcripts. Assay: immunoSEQ multiplex PCR; the TCRdb copy retains only in-frame clones and omits some. The sample includes about 320,000 clones, approximately 15% of them seen just once. This sample is part of a study of beta chain features in type 1 diabetes. The germline CDR1 and CDR2 sequences are MGHRA and YSYEKL. CDR3 length: 16 residues. V was cut by 2 bases and J by 0 bases, with 12 bases left in between. Every single donor gave one heparinised blood draw, and these averaged roughly 100 mL. Researchers reported sorting CD4+ naive, central memory, regulatory and stem cell-like memory cells via CD45RO/CCR7/CD25/CD127/CD95/CD27. Every sorted population was more than 95% pure. Points from the study as a whole: Researchers could not determine here whether HLA type influences TCRB rearrangement.

The sequencing input was central memory CD4+ T cells from blood. This chain links TRBV4-1 with TRBJ2-3; no clear D. The clonotype was recovered from a man aged 30 to 39 in good health. Here the CDR3 reads CASSQSPKTSTDTQYF. The CDR3 DNA reads TGCGCCAGCAGCCAATCCCCTAAGACTAGCACAGATACGCAGTATTTT.